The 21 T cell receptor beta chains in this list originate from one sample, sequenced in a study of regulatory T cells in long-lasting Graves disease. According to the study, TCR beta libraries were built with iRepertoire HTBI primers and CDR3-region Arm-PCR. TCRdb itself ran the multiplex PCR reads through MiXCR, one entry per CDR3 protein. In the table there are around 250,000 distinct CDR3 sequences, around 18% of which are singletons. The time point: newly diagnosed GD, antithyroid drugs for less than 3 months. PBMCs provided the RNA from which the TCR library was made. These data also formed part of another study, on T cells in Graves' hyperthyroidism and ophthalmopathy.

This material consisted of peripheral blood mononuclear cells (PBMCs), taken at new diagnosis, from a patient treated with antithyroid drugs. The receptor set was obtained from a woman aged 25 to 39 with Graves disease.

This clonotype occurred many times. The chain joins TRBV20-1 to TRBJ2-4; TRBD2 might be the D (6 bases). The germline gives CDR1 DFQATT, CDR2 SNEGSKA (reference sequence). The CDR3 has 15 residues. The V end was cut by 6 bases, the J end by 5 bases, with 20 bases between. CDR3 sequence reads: CSANFPIPGENIQYF. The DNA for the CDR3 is TGCAGTGCCAACTTCCCCATCCCGGGAGAAAACATTCAGTACTTC.

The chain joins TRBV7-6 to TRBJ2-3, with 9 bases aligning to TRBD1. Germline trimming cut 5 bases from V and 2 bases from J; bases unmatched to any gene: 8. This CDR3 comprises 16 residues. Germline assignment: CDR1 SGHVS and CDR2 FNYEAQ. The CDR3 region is CASSLSGTGITDTQYF. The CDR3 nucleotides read TGTGCCAGCAGCCTATCCGGGACAGGGATCACAGATACGCAGTATTTT.

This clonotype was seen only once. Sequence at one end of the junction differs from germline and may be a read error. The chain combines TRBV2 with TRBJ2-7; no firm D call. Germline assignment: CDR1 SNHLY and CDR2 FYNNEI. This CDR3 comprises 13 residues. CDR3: CASSELGSRRGHF. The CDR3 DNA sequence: TGTGCCAGCAGTGAATTAGGCAGCCGACGTGGGCACTTC. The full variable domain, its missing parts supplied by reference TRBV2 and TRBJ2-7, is EPEVTQTPSHQVTQMGQEVILRCVPISNHLYFYWYRQILGQKVEFLVSFYNNEISEKSEIFDDQFSVERPDGSNFTLKIRSTKLEDSAMYFCASSELGSRRGHFGPGTRLTVT.

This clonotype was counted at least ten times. The CDR3 DNA follows: TGTGCCAGCCAGCGAGAGGGGTGGGGAGAAGCTTTCTTT. Translation: CASQREGWGEAFF. The chain recombines TRBV2 with TRBJ1-1; weak D call: TRBD1 (5 bases). The germline V gene has CDR1 SNHLY and CDR2 FYNNEI. This CDR3 spans 13 amino acids. Trimming removed 8 bases from V and 8 bases from J, with 18 bases in between.

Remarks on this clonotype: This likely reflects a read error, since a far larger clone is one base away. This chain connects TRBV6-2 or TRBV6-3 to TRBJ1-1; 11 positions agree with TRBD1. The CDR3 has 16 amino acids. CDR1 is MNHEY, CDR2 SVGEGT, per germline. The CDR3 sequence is CAGSPRTGGMNTEAFF. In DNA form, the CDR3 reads TGTGCCGGCAGTCCCCGGACAGGGGGCATGAACACTGAAGCTTTCTTT.

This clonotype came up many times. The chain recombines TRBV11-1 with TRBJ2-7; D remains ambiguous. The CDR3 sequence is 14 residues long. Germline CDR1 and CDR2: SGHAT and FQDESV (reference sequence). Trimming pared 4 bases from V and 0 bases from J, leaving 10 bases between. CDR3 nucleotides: TGTGCCAGCAGCTACTCCAGGTCCTCCTACGAGCAGTACTTC. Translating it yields CASSYSRSSYEQYF.

In DNA form, the CDR3 reads TGTGCCAGCAGCTATCTCGGGATTGCGGGAGATACGCAGTATTTT. Residues: CASSYLGIAGDTQYF. The rearrangement links TRBV11-1 to TRBJ2-3; possible D gene TRBD2, 5 bases. Germline CDR1 SGHAT, CDR2 FQDESV (reference sequence). Trimming took 4 bases from V and 5 from J, leaving 16 bases between them. This CDR3 is built from 15 residues.

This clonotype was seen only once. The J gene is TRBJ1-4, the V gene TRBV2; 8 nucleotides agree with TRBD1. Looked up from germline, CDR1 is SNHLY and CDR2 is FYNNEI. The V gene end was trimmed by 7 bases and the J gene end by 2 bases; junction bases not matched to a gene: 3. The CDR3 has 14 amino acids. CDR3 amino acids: CASNRQGTNEKLFF. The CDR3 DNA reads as TGTGCCAGCAATCGACAGGGGACTAATGAAAAACTGTTTTTT.

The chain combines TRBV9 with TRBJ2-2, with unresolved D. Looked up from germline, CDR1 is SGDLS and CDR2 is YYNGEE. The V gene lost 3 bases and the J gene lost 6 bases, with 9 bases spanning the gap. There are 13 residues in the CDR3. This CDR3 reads CASSANSAGELFF. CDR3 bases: TGTGCCAGCAGCGCTAACTCGGCCGGGGAGCTGTTTTTT.

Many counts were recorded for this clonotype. CDR3 amino acids: CASSLTSEGSQPQHF. The CDR3 DNA reads TGCGCCAGCAGCCTCACCTCGGAGGGATCGCAGCCCCAGCATTTT. The rearrangement uses TRBV4-1 and TRBJ1-5, with unresolved D. CDR3 length: 15 residues. Trimming removed 4 bases at V and 7 bases at J, with 17 bases between. Germline V lookup: CDR1 MGHRA, CDR2 YSYEKL.

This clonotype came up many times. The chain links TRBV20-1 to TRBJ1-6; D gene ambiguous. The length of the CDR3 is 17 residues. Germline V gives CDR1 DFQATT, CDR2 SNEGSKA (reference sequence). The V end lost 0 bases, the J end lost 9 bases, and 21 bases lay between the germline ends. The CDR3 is CSARDLEGKGGLSPLHF. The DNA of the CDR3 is TGCAGTGCTAGAGATCTCGAGGGAAAGGGAGGGCTTTCACCCCTCCACTTT.

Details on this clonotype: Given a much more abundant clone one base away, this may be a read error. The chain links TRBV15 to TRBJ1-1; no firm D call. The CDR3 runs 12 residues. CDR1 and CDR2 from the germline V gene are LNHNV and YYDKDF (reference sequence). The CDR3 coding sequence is TGTGCCATCAGCAGACAGAACACTGAAGCTTTCTTT. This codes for CAISRQNTEAFF. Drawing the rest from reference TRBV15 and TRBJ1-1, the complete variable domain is DAMVIQNPRYQVTQFGKPVTLSCSQTLNHNVMYWYQQKSSQAPKLLFHYYDKDFNNEADTPDNFQSRRPNTSFCFLDIRSPGLGDTAMYLCAISRQNTEAFFGQGTRLTVV.

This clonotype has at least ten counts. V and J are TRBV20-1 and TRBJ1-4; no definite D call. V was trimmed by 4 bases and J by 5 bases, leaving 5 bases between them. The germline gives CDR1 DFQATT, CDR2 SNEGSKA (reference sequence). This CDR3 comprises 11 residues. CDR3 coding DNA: TGCAGTGCTACGGAGAATGAAAAACTGTTTTTT. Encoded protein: CSATENEKLFF.

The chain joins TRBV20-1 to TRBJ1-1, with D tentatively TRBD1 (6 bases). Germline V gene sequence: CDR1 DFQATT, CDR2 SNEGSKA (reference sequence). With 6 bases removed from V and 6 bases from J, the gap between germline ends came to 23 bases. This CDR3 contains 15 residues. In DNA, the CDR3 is TGCAGTGCCGGGCGCTTAGGGGGGCGTCAGCCTGAAGCTTTCTTT. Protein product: CSAGRLGGRQPEAFF.

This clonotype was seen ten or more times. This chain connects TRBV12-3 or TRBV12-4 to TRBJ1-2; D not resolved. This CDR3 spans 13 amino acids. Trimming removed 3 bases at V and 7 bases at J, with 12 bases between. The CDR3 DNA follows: TGTGCCAGCAGTTTGTCCAGTAACAGTGGCTACACCTTC. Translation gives CASSLSSNSGYTF.

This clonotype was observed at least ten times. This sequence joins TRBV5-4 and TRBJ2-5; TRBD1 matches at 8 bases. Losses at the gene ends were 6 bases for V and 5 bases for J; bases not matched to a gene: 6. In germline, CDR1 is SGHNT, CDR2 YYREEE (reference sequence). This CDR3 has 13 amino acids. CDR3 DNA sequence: TGTGCCAGCAAAACAGGGGGAAAGGAGACCCAGTACTTC. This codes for CASKTGGKETQYF.

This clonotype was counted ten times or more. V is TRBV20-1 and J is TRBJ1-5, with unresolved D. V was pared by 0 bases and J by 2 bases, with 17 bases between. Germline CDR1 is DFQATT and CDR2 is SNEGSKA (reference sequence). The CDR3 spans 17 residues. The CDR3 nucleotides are TGCAGTGCTAGAGATGGCCGGTTTGGGTTTGGCAATCAGCCCCAGCATTTT. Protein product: CSARDGRFGFGNQPQHF.

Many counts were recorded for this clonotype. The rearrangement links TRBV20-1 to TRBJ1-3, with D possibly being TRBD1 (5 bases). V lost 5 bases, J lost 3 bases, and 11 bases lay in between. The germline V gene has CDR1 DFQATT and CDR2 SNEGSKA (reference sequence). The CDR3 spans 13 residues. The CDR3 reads CSAWDSSGNTIYF. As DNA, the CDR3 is TGCAGTGCTTGGGACTCTAGTGGAAACACCATATATTTT.

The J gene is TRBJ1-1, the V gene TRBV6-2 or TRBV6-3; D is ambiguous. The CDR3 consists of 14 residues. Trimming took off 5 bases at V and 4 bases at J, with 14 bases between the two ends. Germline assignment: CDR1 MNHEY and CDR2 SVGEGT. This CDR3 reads CASSEVTPRTEAFF. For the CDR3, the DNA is TGTGCCAGCAGTGAAGTCACGCCTCGCACTGAAGCTTTCTTT.

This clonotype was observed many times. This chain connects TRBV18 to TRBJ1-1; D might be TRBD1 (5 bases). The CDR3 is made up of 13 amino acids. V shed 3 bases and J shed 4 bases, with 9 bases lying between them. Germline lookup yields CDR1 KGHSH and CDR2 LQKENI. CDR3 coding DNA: TGTGCCAGCTCACCCGGGGACGGCACTGAAGCTTTCTTT. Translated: CASSPGDGTEAFF.

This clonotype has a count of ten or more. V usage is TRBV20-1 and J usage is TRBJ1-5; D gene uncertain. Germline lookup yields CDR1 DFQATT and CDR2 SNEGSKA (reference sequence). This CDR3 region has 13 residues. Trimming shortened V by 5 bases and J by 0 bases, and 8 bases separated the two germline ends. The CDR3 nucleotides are TGCAGTGCTCAGAGGGATAGCAATCAGCCCCAGCATTTT. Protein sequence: CSAQRDSNQPQHF.